Each of the 8 T cell receptor beta chains below was sequenced from the same sample in a study of Graves' ophthalmopathy and Graves' hyperthyroidism. The study amplified TCR beta CDR3 regions using RNA transcripts. The first-round RT-PCR employed HTBI primers together with the Qiagen OneStep RT-PCR kit. A multiplex PCR was then performed as the second round. TCRdb called the multiplex PCR reads again in MiXCR, with one record for every CDR3 protein. The table records fewer than 600,000 distinct CDR3 sequences, approximately 15% of them present only once. Sequencing was performed on blood. The receptors shown here come from a woman between 25 and 40 years old with Graves' ophthalmopathy.

This clonotype was observed many times. The rearrangement uses TRBV6-1 and TRBJ1-2; 9 positions match TRBD1. The V gene's germline CDR1 is MNHNS and CDR2 SASEGT. V shed 7 bases, J shed 6 bases, and the junction held 15 bases outside the gene matches. The CDR3 covers 16 residues. CDR3 region: CASTPRRSWDRDGYTF. CDR3 sequence (DNA): TGTGCCAGCACCCCGAGGAGGTCGTGGGACAGGGATGGCTACACCTTC.

This clonotype was found many times. This chain's CDR3 is CASSLDRAGGEYQETQYF. The CDR3 DNA follows: TGTGCCAGCAGCTTAGATAGAGCGGGCGGGGAGTACCAAGAGACCCAGTACTTC. The chain has TRBV11-2 and TRBJ2-5; a possible D gene is TRBD2 (6 bases). Germline V gene lookup returns CDR1 SGHAT and CDR2 FQNNGV. The CDR3 loop spans 18 amino acids. V shed 0 bases and J shed 0 bases, with 17 bases lying between them.

This clonotype was detected ten times or more. The V gene is TRBV12-3 or TRBV12-4, the J gene TRBJ1-1; a weak D match, TRBD1 (5 bases). The CDR3 runs to 14 residues. Trimming took off 3 bases at V and 2 bases at J, with 10 bases between the two ends. CDR3 DNA: TGTGCCAGCAGTTTTCCGACAGAAAACACTGAAGCTTTCTTT. This gives the protein CASSFPTENTEAFF.

This clonotype was seen ten or more times. This chain joins TRBV6-7 and TRBJ2-5; D not certain. TRBV6-7 is labeled an ORF, and its function is uncertain. The CDR3 is 13 amino acids. The germline V and J ends were trimmed by 8 bases and 5 bases, with 15 bases remaining between them. The CDR3 here is CASCRAGWETQYF. CDR3 coding DNA: TGTGCCAGCTGCCGGGCCGGCTGGGAGACCCAGTACTTC.

This clonotype was seen many times. The V and J genes are TRBV20-1 and TRBJ2-2; 11 positions match TRBD2. Germline V CDR1 and CDR2: DFQATT, SNEGSKA (reference sequence). V shed 5 bases, J shed 5 bases, and the junction held 4 bases outside the gene matches. The CDR3 consists of 14 residues. The CDR3 DNA reads TGCAGTGCTCGACTAGCGGGGCGGACCGGGGAGCTGTTTTTT. Translation: CSARLAGRTGELFF.

The CDR3 nucleotides read TGTGCCAGCAGTGTCCGGGGCTTGACTTCTGGGGCCAACGTCCTGACTTTC. Amino acid sequence: CASSVRGLTSGANVLTF. This chain joins TRBV6-1 and TRBJ2-6; D tentatively fits TRBD1 or TRBD2 (5 bases each). Germline lookup yields CDR1 MNHNS and CDR2 SASEGT. CDR3 length equals 17 residues. V was clipped by 4 bases and J by 1 base, with 14 bases between them.

This clonotype was seen many times. The chain employs TRBV6-6 and TRBJ2-5; 8 bases map to TRBD1. The junction had 17 bases not matched to a gene; V was cut back by 4 bases and J by 1 base. This CDR3 region has 19 residues. Per germline, CDR1 MNHNY and CDR2 SVGAGI (reference sequence). DNA of the CDR3: TGTGCCAGCAGTTTCCAGAGACAGGGGAGTGTGTCCTCCCAAGAGACCCAGTACTTC. Translation: CASSFQRQGSVSSQETQYF.

This clonotype was seen only once. The gene calls are TRBV6-2 or TRBV6-3 and TRBJ1-2; 8 nucleotides line up with TRBD1. This CDR3 is 13 amino acids long. CDR1 MNHEY and CDR2 SVGEGT come from the germline V gene. J lost 7 bases, V lost 7 bases, and 8 bases had no gene match. The CDR3 sequence: CASKTGQVAGYTF. Here the CDR3 DNA reads TGTGCCAGCAAGACGGGACAGGTGGCTGGCTACACCTTC.